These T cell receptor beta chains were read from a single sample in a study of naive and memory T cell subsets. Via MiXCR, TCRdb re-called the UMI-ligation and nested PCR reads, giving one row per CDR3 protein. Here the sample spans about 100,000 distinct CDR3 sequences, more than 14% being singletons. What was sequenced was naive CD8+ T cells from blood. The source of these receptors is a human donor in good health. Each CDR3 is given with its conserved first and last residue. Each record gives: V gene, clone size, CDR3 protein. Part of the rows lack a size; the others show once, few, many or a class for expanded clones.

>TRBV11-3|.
CASSARGGYEQYF
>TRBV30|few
CAWRAALNTEAFF
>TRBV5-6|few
CASSPGAATEAFF
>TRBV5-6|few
CASSPASAEQYF
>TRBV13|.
CASSPGTGEDEQYF
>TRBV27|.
CASSSAAGFETEAFF
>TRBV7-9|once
CASSLGTSGGLYNEQFF
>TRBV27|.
CASSNWDSFTSGYGYTF
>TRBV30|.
CAWVISGITDTQYF
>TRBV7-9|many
CASSSPPNWDSF
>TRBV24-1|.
CATSDLSSYEQYF
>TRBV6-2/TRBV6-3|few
CASSSVGNQPQHF
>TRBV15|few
CATSRVSQGAYNEQFF
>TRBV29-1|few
CSATESNTGELFF
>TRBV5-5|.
CASSLWRSTDTQYF
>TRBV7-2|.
CASSEQRGAQTFPEFF
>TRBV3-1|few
CFRQEKLFF
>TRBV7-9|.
CASYHGGGGTEAFF
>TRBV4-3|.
CASSQEAGRDRDQETQYF